These 17 T cell receptor beta chains share one sample of origin, sequenced in a study of blood T cell repertoires in COVID-19. This table comes from immunoSEQ multiplex PCR, and its TCRdb copy is limited to in-frame clones, with some not included. The sample has about 160,000 clones, almost 85% seen once; the top ten hold about 15%. Sequenced material: peripheral blood. Receptors were obtained from a human donor with acute or convalescent COVID-19. The donor label of this sample is uncertain.

This clone appeared a few times. The chain combines TRBV4-1 with TRBJ2-7; 9 bases agree with TRBD1. Germline V gene lookup returns CDR1 MGHRA and CDR2 YSYEKL. Trimming took 3 bases from V and 5 from J; bases not matched to a gene: 5. This CDR3 is built from 14 residues. The CDR3 loop reads CASSQGQGAHEQYF. The CDR3 DNA sequence: TGCGCCAGCAGCCAGGGACAGGGTGCTCACGAGCAGTACTTC.

This chain joins TRBV19 and TRBJ2-7; 7 bases match TRBD1. CDR1 and CDR2 from the germline V gene are LNHDA and SQIVND (reference sequence). Trimming removed 3 bases from V and 6 bases from J; junction bases left unmatched: 8. CDR3 length: 14 residues. The CDR3 loop reads CASSIPTGLGEQYF. The CDR3 DNA follows: TGTGCCAGTAGTATCCCGACAGGGTTGGGCGAGCAGTACTTC.

This sequence joins TRBV5-1 and TRBJ2-5; 10 bases are a match to TRBD1. The trim removed 4 bases at V and 1 base at J, leaving 4 bases unmatched. The germline V gene has CDR1 SGHRS and CDR2 YFSETQ. The CDR3 covers 15 residues. In DNA form, the CDR3 reads TGCGCCAGCAGCCAGGACAGGGGGATCCAAGAGACCCAGTACTTC. Protein: CASSQDRGIQETQYF. Variable domain in full (rest from reference TRBV5-1 and TRBJ2-5): KAGVTQTPRYLIKTRGQQVTLSCSPISGHRSVSWYQQTPGQGLQFLFEYFSETQRNKGNFPGRFSGRQFSNSRSEMNVSTLELGDSALYLCASSQDRGIQETQYFGPGTRLLVL.

The chain has TRBV4-1 and TRBJ1-4, with 8 bases fitting TRBD1. The CDR3 has 16 residues. Per the germline V gene, CDR1 is MGHRA and CDR2 is YSYEKL. V trimming: 1 base; J trimming: 5 bases; junction bases outside the gene matches: 6. CDR3: CASSQGATGVNEKLFF. The CDR3 DNA follows: TGCGCCAGCAGCCAAGGAGCGACAGGGGTGAATGAAAAACTGTTTTTT.

This sequence joins TRBV6-5 and TRBJ1-1, with 8 nucleotides matching TRBD1. J was trimmed by 5 bases and V by 6 bases; bases with no gene match: 5. Per the germline V gene, CDR1 is MNHEY and CDR2 is SVGAGI. The CDR3 sequence is 13 residues long. The CDR3 sequence: CASSRTGRTEAFF. Written as DNA, the CDR3 is TGTGCCAGCAGCAGGACAGGGAGGACTGAAGCTTTCTTT.

The chain has TRBV5-1 and TRBJ1-1; 9 bases align to TRBD1. This CDR3 contains 16 residues. The V gene's germline CDR1 is SGHRS and CDR2 YFSETQ. Unmatched junction bases numbered 10, after V lost 3 bases and J lost 4 bases. For the CDR3, the DNA is TGCGCCAGCAGCTCCCTGCCGGGACAGGGCGGCACTGAAGCTTTCTTT. This gives the protein CASSSLPGQGGTEAFF.

CDR3 nucleotide sequence: TGTGCCAGTAGTATAGGGACAGGGGGCGCAGGCTATGGCTACACCTTC. This encodes CASSIGTGGAGYGYTF. The rearrangement uses TRBV19 and TRBJ1-2; 11 nucleotides agree with TRBD1. Germline V gene lookup returns CDR1 LNHDA and CDR2 SQIVND (reference sequence). J gave up 4 bases and V 1 base, and 5 bases lay outside the gene matches. The CDR3 runs 16 residues.

V usage is TRBV5-5 and J usage is TRBJ2-2; TRBD1 matches 9 bases. The CDR3 runs 15 residues. CDR1 and CDR2 from the germline V gene are SGHKS and YYEKEE (reference sequence). V lost 6 bases to trimming and J lost 6 bases; unmatched junction nucleotides: 9. CDR3 sequence: CASTDRGVIAGELFF. In nucleotides, the CDR3 is TGTGCCAGCACCGACAGGGGGGTAATCGCCGGGGAGCTGTTTTTT.

This clone was picked up a small number of times. This chain's CDR3 is CASSLVTGSGNTIYF. CDR3 bases: TGTGCCAGCAGCTTGGTGACAGGCTCTGGAAACACCATATATTTT. The genes are TRBV5-6 and TRBJ1-3; D perhaps matches TRBD1 (6 bases). Germline assignment: CDR1 SGHDT and CDR2 YYEEEE. The V gene lost 0 bases and the J gene lost 0 bases, with 7 bases spanning the gap. The CDR3 loop spans 15 amino acids.

The chain uses TRBV7-2 and TRBJ2-3, with a weak D call TRBD2 (7 bases). The ends were cut back, 5 bases at V and 4 bases at J, with 16 bases in the middle. Germline CDR1 reads SGHTA; CDR2 reads FQGNSA. The CDR3 loop spans 15 amino acids. CDR3 in DNA: TGTGCCAGCAGCCCCGGGGGGCGATCCCCAGATACGCAGTATTTT. Amino acids: CASSPGGRSPDTQYF.

This clone came up once. The chain recombines TRBV30 with TRBJ1-5; the D gene is possibly TRBD1 (6 bases). This CDR3 has 14 amino acids. The ends were cut back, 2 bases at V and 1 base at J, with 9 bases in the middle. Per the germline V gene, CDR1 is GTSNPN and CDR2 is SVGIG (reference sequence). The CDR3 bases are TGTGCCTGGAGTCGGGACATCAGCAATCAGCCCCAGCATTTT. Its protein is CAWSRDISNQPQHF.

V is TRBV4-2 and J is TRBJ1-2, with D maybe TRBD1 (5 bases). Trimming took off 0 bases at V and 0 bases at J, with 8 bases between the two ends. The CDR3 sequence is 15 residues long. CDR1 is LGHNA and CDR2 is YNFKEQ in the germline V gene. CDR3 in DNA: TGTGCCAGCAGCCAAGATGAGACAGCTAACTATGGCTACACCTTC. It yields the protein CASSQDETANYGYTF.

This chain links TRBV3-1 (or the pseudogene TRBV3-2) with TRBJ2-1, with D perhaps matching TRBD2 (6 bases). Deletions cut 9 bases from V and 2 bases from J, with 8 bases between. CDR1 LGHDT and CDR2 YNNKEL come from the germline V gene (reference sequence). The CDR3 consists of 12 residues. CDR3 in DNA: TGTGCCAGTTCGGGGGCCTACAATGAGCAGTTCTTC. Its protein is CASSGAYNEQFF.

This clone was observed once. The J gene is TRBJ1-2, the V gene TRBV12-3 or TRBV12-4; the D is unclear. V lost 1 base and J 6 bases, leaving 9 bases between the germline ends. The length of the CDR3 is 13 residues. CDR3: CASSLDVVNGYTF. CDR3 nucleotide sequence: TGTGCCAGCAGTTTAGACGTAGTGAATGGCTACACCTTC.

The CDR3 nucleotides read TGTGCCAGCAGCCACTCGGGGGGCCGTATCACTGAAGCTTTCTTT. Protein: CASSHSGGRITEAFF. The chain links TRBV7-8 to TRBJ1-1; TRBD1 is a possible D gene (6 bases). Trimming took 5 bases from V and 4 from J, leaving 17 bases between them. This CDR3 has 15 amino acids. Per germline, CDR1 SGHVS and CDR2 FQNEAQ.

The chain recombines TRBV3-1 (or the pseudogene TRBV3-2) with TRBJ2-7, with a possible D match to TRBD2 (6 bases). Germline-derived CDR1 and CDR2 are LGHDT and YNNKEL (reference sequence). The CDR3 contains 14 residues. V was cut by 4 bases and J by 2 bases, with 12 bases left in between. CDR3 in DNA: TGTGCCAGCAGCCCCGACGGGGGAACCTACGAGCAGTACTTC. It codes for CASSPDGGTYEQYF.

This chain joins TRBV6-5 and TRBJ2-1; TRBD2 might be the D (6 bases). This CDR3 contains 15 residues. Trimming took off 7 bases at V and 3 bases at J, with 16 bases between the two ends. The V gene's germline CDR1 is MNHEY and CDR2 SVGAGI. The CDR3 region has the DNA TGTGCCAGCACGCCTGGAGGAGGGAACTACAATGAGCAGTTCTTC. Translating gives CASTPGGGNYNEQFF.